The present TCR beta chain was sequenced within a study of Tregs in tolerant kidney transplant recipients. Study outcomes and limitations: Biological reproducibility was not directly addressed, but technical replication error appeared minimal. Tregs expanded with activated donor B cells seemed most donor-specific.

The data were produced by immunoSEQ multiplex PCR, yet TCRdb's version contains in-frame clones alone and is incomplete. The sample includes around 50,000 clones, 80% to 90% seen only once; the top ten take under 6.5%. V lost 6 bases to trimming and J lost 2 bases; unmatched junction nucleotides: 4. There are 13 residues in the CDR3. The germline gives CDR1 SNHLY, CDR2 FYNNEI. This clone was seen just once. Its antigen is unidentified. The sequence derives from a human donor in good health. The specimen was CD4+ T cells from blood. V gene TRBV2 combines with J gene TRBJ2-7, with 7 nucleotides matching TRBD1. This chain's CDR3 is CASSWTGTYEQYF. The CDR3 coding sequence is TGTGCCAGCAGCTGGACAGGCACCTACGAGCAGTACTTC.